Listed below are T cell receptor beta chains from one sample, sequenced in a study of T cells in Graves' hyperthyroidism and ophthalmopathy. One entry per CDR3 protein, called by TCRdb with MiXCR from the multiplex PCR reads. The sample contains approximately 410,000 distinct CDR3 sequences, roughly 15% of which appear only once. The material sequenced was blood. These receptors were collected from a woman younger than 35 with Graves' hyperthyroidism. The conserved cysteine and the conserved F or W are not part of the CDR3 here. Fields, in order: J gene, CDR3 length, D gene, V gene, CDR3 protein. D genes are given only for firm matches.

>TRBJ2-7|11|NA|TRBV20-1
SAGGQKIYEQY
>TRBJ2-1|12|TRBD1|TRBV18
ASSPMDRDNEQF
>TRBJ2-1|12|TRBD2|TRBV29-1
SVVSGTKGNEQF
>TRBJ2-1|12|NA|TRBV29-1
SVDRDGIYNEQF
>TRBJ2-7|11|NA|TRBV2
ASMAGTTYEQY
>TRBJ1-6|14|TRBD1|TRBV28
ASSLYRQGAWSPLH
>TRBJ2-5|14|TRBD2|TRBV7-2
ASSWGSGRASETQY
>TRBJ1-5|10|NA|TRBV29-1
SVGLLGQPQH
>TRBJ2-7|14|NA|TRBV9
ASSVGSGVEAREQY
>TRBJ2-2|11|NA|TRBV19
ASSIWGTGELF
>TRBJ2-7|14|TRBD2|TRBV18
ASSPKASGISYEQY
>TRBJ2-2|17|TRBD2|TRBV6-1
ASIPSSGDARLFTGELF
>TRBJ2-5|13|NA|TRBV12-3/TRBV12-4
ASSPPGHSQETQY
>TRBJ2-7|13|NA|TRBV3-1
ASSLMTRYSYEQY
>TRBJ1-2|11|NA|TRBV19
ASSIGTFHGYT
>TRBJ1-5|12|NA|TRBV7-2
ASSLAGDGQPQH
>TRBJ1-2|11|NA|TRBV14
ASSSLSGYGYT
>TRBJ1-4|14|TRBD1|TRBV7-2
ASSPRVQGTNEKLF
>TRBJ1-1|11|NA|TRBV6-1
ASRGGLNTEAF
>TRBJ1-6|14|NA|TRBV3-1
ASSQSQGMGNSPLH
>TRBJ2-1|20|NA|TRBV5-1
ASSLISVGQGVVPETYNEQF